This entry concerns a single T cell receptor (beta chain). Its antigen is unknown. Compared with germline, one end of the junction differs, possibly owing to a read error. The table came from immunoSEQ multiplex PCR; TCRdb's copy has only in-frame clones and leaves some out. The sample lists tens of thousands of clones; 82% were seen once. The data were taken from a study of OX40 agonist ivuxolimab in advanced cancers. Overall study context: Under the entry rules, prior anti-PD-1, anti-PD-L1 or anti-CTLA-4 therapy was allowed, and 40% had some. Study-level points and caveats: Some of the lowest clonal expansion was seen in partial responders at 0.1-3.0 mg/kg.

Germline values: CDR1 SGHDT, CDR2 YYEEEE. This CDR3 has 15 residues. The chain links TRBV5-6 to TRBJ1-4; D call uncertain. This sequence was found in an adult with an advanced solid tumor such as melanoma, head and neck, liver or kidney cancer. Sequencing was performed on CD4+ or CD8+ T cells sorted from blood, taken in a trial of the OX40 agonist ivuxolimab. The CDR3 loop is CASSLAGGIDRKLSF. Here the CDR3 DNA reads TGTGCCAGCAGCTTGGCGGGCGGGATTGATAGGAAACTGTCTTTT.